Listed below are T cell receptor beta chains from one sample, sequenced in a study of neurological immune-mediated disorders. TCRdb passed the 5' RACE reads through MiXCR, listing each CDR3 protein once. This table holds roughly 80,000 distinct CDR3 sequences, about a tenth found once. Sequenced material: PBMCs. The receptor set was obtained from a man in his forties in good health. CDR3s include the opening cysteine and the closing phenylalanine or tryptophan. Each record gives: clone size, D gene, V gene, J gene, CDR3 DNA, CDR3 protein. A D gene is named only where the DNA matches it firmly. Where a row states a size, it is once, few, many or the class of an expanded clone; other rows omit it.

clone_size: many; d_call: TRBD2; v_call: TRBV14; j_call: TRBJ2-1; cdr3_nt: TGTGCCAGCAGGGGGACTAGCGGGAGTGTGGGGGCCTACAATGAGCAGTTCTTC; cdr3_aa: CASRGTSGSVGAYNEQFF
clone_size: many; d_call: TRBD1; v_call: TRBV11-2; j_call: TRBJ1-1; cdr3_nt: TGTGCCAGCAGCTTAGATCAGGGGGCGAGGACTGAAGCTTTCTTT; cdr3_aa: CASSLDQGARTEAFF
clone_size: many; d_call: TRBD2; v_call: TRBV5-1; j_call: TRBJ2-1; cdr3_nt: TGCGCCAGCAGCCCCGGATTAGCGGGGGACAATGAGCAGTTCTTC; cdr3_aa: CASSPGLAGDNEQFF
clone_size: many; d_call: NA; v_call: TRBV20-1; j_call: TRBJ2-3; cdr3_nt: TGCAGTGCCCACAAACTCGGGACCAGTGGGATCACAGATACGCAGTATTTT; cdr3_aa: CSAHKLGTSGITDTQYF
clone_size: NA; d_call: NA; v_call: TRBV6-5; j_call: TRBJ2-3; cdr3_nt: TGTGCCAGCAGTTATGGTGCGGTTAGCACAGATACGCAGTATTTT; cdr3_aa: CASSYGAVSTDTQYF
clone_size: many; d_call: TRBD2; v_call: TRBV7-9; j_call: TRBJ2-1; cdr3_nt: TGTGCCAGCAGCCCCCCCGCGGGGGGCCCCTATGAGCAGTTCTTC; cdr3_aa: CASSPPAGGPYEQFF
clone_size: many; d_call: NA; v_call: TRBV4-2; j_call: TRBJ2-6; cdr3_nt: TGTGCCAGCAGCCAAGCTGGGGCCAACGTCCTGACTTTC; cdr3_aa: CASSQAGANVLTF
clone_size: many; d_call: TRBD1; v_call: TRBV16; j_call: TRBJ2-3; cdr3_nt: TGTGCCAGCAGCCAATCGCAGGGGGTGTTGACAGATACGCAGTATTTT; cdr3_aa: CASSQSQGVLTDTQYF
clone_size: many; d_call: NA; v_call: TRBV27; j_call: TRBJ1-1; cdr3_nt: TGTGCCAGCAGTCTTACAGGGTATTTAACTGAAGCTTTCTTT; cdr3_aa: CASSLTGYLTEAFF
clone_size: NA; d_call: NA; v_call: TRBV19; j_call: TRBJ1-1; cdr3_nt: TGTGCCAGTAGTATATCTGGGGCGCGGACTGAAGCTTTCTTT; cdr3_aa: CASSISGARTEAFF
clone_size: many; d_call: TRBD2; v_call: TRBV12-3/TRBV12-4; j_call: TRBJ2-2; cdr3_nt: TGTGCCAGCAGTTCCGGGACTAGCGGAATCCAGAACACCGGGGAGCTGTTTTTT; cdr3_aa: CASSSGTSGIQNTGELFF
clone_size: many; d_call: NA; v_call: TRBV3-1; j_call: TRBJ2-3; cdr3_nt: TGTGCCAGCAGCCAAGAACTCGTAGGCGGGCCCTCAAGGCCGTATTTT; cdr3_aa: CASSQELVGGPSRPYF
clone_size: many; d_call: NA; v_call: TRBV7-9; j_call: TRBJ1-2; cdr3_nt: TGTGCCAGCAGCCCCGGGACTAAATATGGCTACACCTTC; cdr3_aa: CASSPGTKYGYTF
clone_size: many; d_call: NA; v_call: TRBV30; j_call: TRBJ2-5; cdr3_nt: TGTGCCTGGAGCAGGTCCCAGGAGACCCAGTACTTC; cdr3_aa: CAWSRSQETQYF
clone_size: many; d_call: NA; v_call: TRBV2; j_call: TRBJ1-1; cdr3_nt: TGTGCCAGCCGTGGGGCGAACACTGAAGCTTTCTTT; cdr3_aa: CASRGANTEAFF
clone_size: many; d_call: NA; v_call: TRBV20-1; j_call: TRBJ2-7; cdr3_nt: TGCAGTGCTACGCCATATGGGGATAGGGCCTACGAGCAGTACTTC; cdr3_aa: CSATPYGDRAYEQYF
clone_size: many; d_call: TRBD1; v_call: TRBV3-1; j_call: TRBJ1-6; cdr3_nt: TGTGCCAGCAGCCAAGGCGCGGGACAGGGTAATTCACCCCTCCACTTT; cdr3_aa: CASSQGAGQGNSPLHF
clone_size: many; d_call: NA; v_call: TRBV5-1; j_call: TRBJ2-7; cdr3_nt: TGCGCCAGCAGCTTGGGGGCTCCCTACGAGCAGTACTTC; cdr3_aa: CASSLGAPYEQYF
clone_size: many; d_call: TRBD1; v_call: TRBV6-5; j_call: TRBJ1-2; cdr3_nt: TGTGCCAGCAGTTTACAGGGGGAATGGGACTATGGCTACACCTTC; cdr3_aa: CASSLQGEWDYGYTF
clone_size: many; d_call: NA; v_call: TRBV9; j_call: TRBJ2-3; cdr3_nt: TGTGCCAACAGCTACCATGGCACAGGAGCAGATACGCAGTATTTT; cdr3_aa: CANSYHGTGADTQYF
clone_size: many; d_call: TRBD1; v_call: TRBV9; j_call: TRBJ2-7; cdr3_nt: TGTGCCAGCAGCGTAGAGGGGGACAGGGGAATCTACGAGCAGTACTTC; cdr3_aa: CASSVEGDRGIYEQYF
clone_size: many; d_call: TRBD1; v_call: TRBV5-1; j_call: TRBJ2-2; cdr3_nt: TGCGCCAGCAGCCAAACAGGGGGCTCGGGCACCGGGGAGCTGTTTTTT; cdr3_aa: CASSQTGGSGTGELFF
clone_size: few; d_call: NA; v_call: TRBV4-2; j_call: TRBJ1-1; cdr3_nt: TGTGCCAGCAGCCAAGATTGGGTCAGAGCCCTTGAAGCTTTCTTT; cdr3_aa: CASSQDWVRALEAFF
clone_size: many; d_call: NA; v_call: TRBV10-3; j_call: TRBJ2-3; cdr3_nt: TGTGCCATCAGTGGGACAGAGTCCACAGATACGCAGTATTTT; cdr3_aa: CAISGTESTDTQYF
clone_size: many; d_call: NA; v_call: TRBV12-3/TRBV12-4; j_call: TRBJ2-1; cdr3_nt: TGTGCCAGCAGTTTACCGCAGGGAAGCAATGAGCAGTTCTTC; cdr3_aa: CASSLPQGSNEQFF
clone_size: many; d_call: NA; v_call: TRBV9; j_call: TRBJ1-2; cdr3_nt: TGTGCCAGCAGCGTCGGAGACATGGTGCCCTCTAACTATGGCTACACCTTC; cdr3_aa: CASSVGDMVPSNYGYTF
clone_size: medium-sized; d_call: NA; v_call: TRBV5-5; j_call: TRBJ2-3; cdr3_nt: TGTGCCAGCAGCTCCGGACAGGATACGCAGTATTTT; cdr3_aa: CASSSGQDTQYF
clone_size: NA; d_call: NA; v_call: TRBV6-5; j_call: TRBJ1-5; cdr3_nt: TGTGCCAGCAGTATCCGGGCAAGCAATCAGCCCCAGCATTTT; cdr3_aa: CASSIRASNQPQHF
clone_size: many; d_call: NA; v_call: TRBV12-3/TRBV12-4; j_call: TRBJ2-7; cdr3_nt: TGTGCCAGCAGTTTAGGCAGTTTCGAGCAGTACTTC; cdr3_aa: CASSLGSFEQYF
clone_size: many; d_call: NA; v_call: TRBV3-1; j_call: TRBJ2-5; cdr3_nt: TGTGCCAGCAGCCAACAGGGGGAGACCCAGTACTTC; cdr3_aa: CASSQQGETQYF
clone_size: NA; d_call: NA; v_call: TRBV12-3/TRBV12-4; j_call: TRBJ2-5; cdr3_nt: TGTGCCAGCAGTTTGGGAGGAACCTCCATGGAGACCCAGTACTTC; cdr3_aa: CASSLGGTSMETQYF
clone_size: many; d_call: NA; v_call: TRBV28; j_call: TRBJ2-2; cdr3_nt: TGTGCCAGCACCTCCGGAACTCTGAACACCGGGGAGCTGTTTTTT; cdr3_aa: CASTSGTLNTGELFF
clone_size: many; d_call: NA; v_call: TRBV6-5; j_call: TRBJ1-4; cdr3_nt: TGTGCCAGCAGTCCCTGGGACAACCTGGGGGATGAAAAACTGTTTTTT; cdr3_aa: CASSPWDNLGDEKLFF
clone_size: many; d_call: NA; v_call: TRBV24-1; j_call: TRBJ2-1; cdr3_nt: TGTGCCACCGAAGATGGGGACCGATGGGGTGATGAGCAGTTCTTC; cdr3_aa: CATEDGDRWGDEQFF
clone_size: many; d_call: NA; v_call: TRBV5-6; j_call: TRBJ2-7; cdr3_nt: TGTGCCAGCAGCTCGAGGGGTGACAGGCTTTACGAGCAGTACTTC; cdr3_aa: CASSSRGDRLYEQYF